These 28 T cell receptor beta chains came from one sample sequenced in a study of OX40 agonist ivuxolimab in advanced cancers. Produced via immunoSEQ multiplex PCR; TCRdb's table is partial and in-frame only. The table records about 66,000 clones, roughly 86% of them present only once. The specimen was CD4+ or CD8+ T cells sorted from blood, collected in a trial of the OX40 agonist ivuxolimab. Receptor source: an adult with an advanced solid tumor such as melanoma, head and neck, liver or kidney cancer.

This clone was observed once. The CDR3 bases are TGTGCCAGCAGCTTAGTGTCCAATCCTGAGGGTGGCTACACCTTC. Translation gives CASSLVSNPEGGYTF. The chain employs TRBV7-9 and TRBJ1-2; D is undetermined. This CDR3 has 15 residues. Per the germline V gene, CDR1 is SEHNR and CDR2 is FQNEAQ (reference sequence). Trimming took off 1 base at V and 7 bases at J, with 16 bases between the two ends.

V gene TRBV9 combines with J gene TRBJ1-3; no definite D call. The CDR3 covers 14 residues. Germline V gene sequence: CDR1 SGDLS, CDR2 YYNGEE. Trimming shortened V by 5 bases and J by 0 bases, and 9 bases separated the two germline ends. The DNA of the CDR3 is TGTGCCAGCAGTAAAGCGAACTCTGGAAACACCATATATTTT. Protein: CASSKANSGNTIYF.

The chain uses TRBV9 and TRBJ2-3; a possible D gene is TRBD2 (5 bases). The CDR3 contains 15 residues. Looked up from germline, CDR1 is SGDLS and CDR2 is YYNGEE. V was trimmed by 0 bases and J by 5 bases, leaving 13 bases between them. The CDR3 nucleotides are TGTGCCAGCAGCGTAGGTGCCGGAGCGGAAGATACGCAGTATTTT. Translating gives CASSVGAGAEDTQYF.

This clone is medium-sized within its sample. The rearrangement links TRBV6-1 to TRBJ1-2; D is undetermined. With 5 bases removed from V and 7 bases from J, the gap between germline ends came to 14 bases. The CDR3 loop spans 13 amino acids. From germline, CDR1 is MNHNS and CDR2 SASEGT. The DNA of the CDR3 is TGTGCCAGCAGTCCCCTAAGGGAAGGTGGCTACACCTTC. This sequence encodes CASSPLREGGYTF.

This chain joins TRBV6-5 and TRBJ1-6, with 8 bases lining up with TRBD1. Germline loops: CDR1 MNHEY, CDR2 SVGAGI. The CDR3 loop spans 15 amino acids. The trim removed 3 bases at V and 6 bases at J, leaving 4 bases unmatched. This chain's CDR3 is CASSYRTGTNSPLHF. The DNA of the CDR3 is TGTGCCAGCAGTTATCGGACAGGGACTAATTCACCCCTCCACTTT.

V usage is TRBV2 and J usage is TRBJ2-7; D is undetermined. With 3 bases removed from V and 3 bases from J, the gap between germline ends came to 6 bases. The CDR3 sequence is 12 residues long. Germline-derived CDR1 and CDR2 are SNHLY and FYNNEI. The CDR3 sequence: CASSEGSYEQYF. CDR3 nucleotides: TGTGCCAGCAGTGAGGGCAGCTACGAGCAGTACTTC.

This clone turned up a few times. CDR3 sequence reads: CASSNQGNTEAFF. CDR3 nucleotide sequence: TGTGCCAGCAGCAATCAAGGGAACACTGAAGCTTTCTTT. The chain is built from TRBV6-1 and TRBJ1-1, with D uncertain. The germline V gene has CDR1 MNHNS and CDR2 SASEGT. V lost 6 bases, J lost 1 base, and 9 bases lay in between. The CDR3 sequence is 13 residues long.

This clone has a handful of counts. This sequence joins TRBV11-3 and TRBJ1-6, with TRBD1 as a possible D gene (5 bases). The CDR3 spans 14 residues. Germline loops: CDR1 SGHNT, CDR2 YENEEA. V was shortened by 5 bases and J by 10 bases, with 15 bases between the two germline ends. The CDR3 reads CASSPTQGRSPLHF. The CDR3 nucleotides are TGTGCCAGCAGCCCCACGCAGGGTCGGTCACCCCTCCACTTT. Together with reference TRBV11-3 and TRBJ1-6, the CDR3 gives the full variable domain: EAGVVQSPRYKIIEKKQPVAFWCNPISGHNTLYWYLQNLGQGPELLIRYENEEAVDDSQLPKDRFSAERLKGVDSTLKIQPAELGDSAVYLCASSPTQGRSPLHFGNGTRLTVT.

The rearrangement uses TRBV5-1 and TRBJ2-5, with 9 bases matching TRBD1. The CDR3 runs to 15 residues. Unmatched junction bases numbered 8, after V lost 3 bases and J lost 5 bases. Germline CDR1 is SGHRS and CDR2 is YFSETQ. The CDR3 nucleotides are TGCGCCAGCAGCTCCGGGACAGGGAACCCGGAGACCCAGTACTTC. Protein: CASSSGTGNPETQYF.

The V and J genes are TRBV28 and TRBJ1-2, with no clear D. The CDR3 length is 10 residues. Trimming left V 10 bases short and J 6 bases short, with 9 bases between. CDR1 and CDR2 from the germline V gene are MDHEN and SYDVKM. CDR3 protein: CAIPGHGYTF. In nucleotides, the CDR3 is TGTGCCATCCCTGGCCATGGCTACACCTTC.

This chain links TRBV2 with TRBJ2-7; D perhaps matches TRBD2 (5 bases). The CDR3 totals 15 residues. V was pared by 5 bases and J by 4 bases, with 18 bases between. Germline CDR1 SNHLY, CDR2 FYNNEI. CDR3 region: CASSPGSPRVYEQYF. DNA for the CDR3: TGTGCCAGCAGTCCGGGGTCACCCCGAGTGTACGAGCAGTACTTC.

The chain links TRBV19 to TRBJ1-2, with D tentatively TRBD1 (6 bases). The ends were cut back, 10 bases at V and 6 bases at J, with 18 bases in the middle. This CDR3 spans 13 amino acids. Germline lookup yields CDR1 LNHDA and CDR2 SQIVND (reference sequence). The CDR3 DNA reads as TGTGCCACAAAGACAGGCCTGGGAAATGGCTACACCTTC. Amino acids: CATKTGLGNGYTF.

The genes are TRBV20-1 and TRBJ2-1; D is unclear. Germline V CDR1 and CDR2: DFQATT, SNEGSKA (reference sequence). CDR3 length: 11 amino acids. Trimming pared 3 bases from V and 2 bases from J, leaving 2 bases between. The CDR3 loop reads CSASTYNEQFF. CDR3 nucleotide sequence: TGCAGTGCTAGCACCTACAATGAGCAGTTCTTC.

The gene calls are TRBV7-8 and TRBJ1-2, with D perhaps TRBD1 (5 bases). This CDR3 comprises 13 residues. From germline, CDR1 is SGHVS and CDR2 FQNEAQ. V dropped 2 bases and J dropped 5 bases, with 9 bases sitting between them. For the CDR3, the DNA is TGTGCCAGCAGCTTATACCAGGGATATGGCTACACCTTC. Its protein is CASSLYQGYGYTF.

The chain combines TRBV4-2 with TRBJ2-2, with 10 nucleotides matching TRBD1. J was trimmed by 4 bases and V by 4 bases; bases with no gene match: 6. Germline V CDR1 and CDR2: LGHNA, YNFKEQ. This CDR3 is built from 16 residues. The CDR3 sequence: CASSLMTGGATGELFF. For the CDR3, the DNA is TGTGCCAGCAGCCTTATGACAGGGGGCGCCACCGGGGAGCTGTTTTTT.

The rearrangement links TRBV21-1 to TRBJ1-6; the D call TRBD1 from the table was never checked on the DNA. TRBV21-1 is a known pseudogene. The CDR3 has 17 amino acids. CDR3 coding DNA: TGTGCCAGCAGCTCCCGGGACAGGGGGCCGAATAATTCACCCCTCCACTTT. Residues: CASSSRDRGPNNSPLHF.

This sequence joins TRBV7-3 and TRBJ2-2; no reliable D call. Germline values: CDR1 SGHTA, CDR2 FQGTGA. V lost 3 bases and J lost 3, with 5 bases in between. The CDR3 length is 13 residues. The CDR3 is CASSLYHTGELFF. The CDR3, as DNA: TGTGCCAGCAGCTTGTATCACACCGGGGAGCTGTTTTTT.

The sample holds one count of this clone. This chain uses TRBV4-2 with TRBJ1-1; 7 bases align to TRBD1. This CDR3 has 13 residues. Germline V gives CDR1 LGHNA, CDR2 YNFKEQ. The V segment lost 5 bases and the J segment 6 bases; nucleotides outside the gene matches: 6. CDR3 DNA sequence: TGTGCCAGCAGCGGTCGGACAGGCGCTGAAGCTTTCTTT. Translating it yields CASSGRTGAEAFF.

The chain uses TRBV19 and TRBJ2-1; 7 bases match TRBD1. Germline V CDR1 and CDR2: LNHDA, SQIVND (reference sequence). The CDR3 totals 14 residues. Trimming took 5 bases from V and 7 from J; bases not matched to a gene: 8. The CDR3 reads CASSADRRVNEQFF. The CDR3 bases are TGTGCCAGTAGTGCGGACAGGCGAGTGAATGAGCAGTTCTTC.

This chain links TRBV4-3 with TRBJ1-5; the D is unclear. Germline assignment: CDR1 LGHNA and CDR2 YSLEER. V gave up 0 bases and J gave up 2 bases, with 5 bases separating them. The CDR3 spans 14 residues. Here the CDR3 DNA reads TGCGCCAGCAGCCAAGAGGCGGGCAATCAGCCCCAGCATTTT. This encodes CASSQEAGNQPQHF.

This clone occurred a few times. The rearrangement uses TRBV4-2 and TRBJ1-5, with D unresolved. CDR1 and CDR2 from the germline V gene are LGHNA and YNFKEQ. The CDR3 has 13 amino acids. The V gene lost 0 bases and the J gene lost 4 bases, with 4 bases spanning the gap. In DNA, the CDR3 is TGTGCCAGCAGCCAAGAGCGGAATCAGCCCCAGCATTTT. Translated: CASSQERNQPQHF.

By proportion, this clone is large. The chain carries TRBV7-8 and TRBJ1-2; no definite D call. Between the trimmed V and J ends, which lost 1 base and 8 bases, there was a span of 11 bases. The CDR3 consists of 13 residues. The germline CDR1 and CDR2 sequences are SGHVS and FQNEAQ. CDR3 amino acids: CASSLGEERGYTF. CDR3 nucleotide sequence: TGTGCCAGCAGCTTAGGGGAGGAACGGGGCTACACCTTC.

The chain combines TRBV7-2 with TRBJ2-6; perhaps TRBD1 as D (6 bases). V lost 5 bases to trimming and J lost 4 bases, with 12 bases between them. Germline V gene data show CDR1 as SGHTA and CDR2 as FQGNSA. CDR3 size: 15 residues. For the CDR3, the DNA is TGTGCCAGCAGCAGGCAGGGGACCGGGGCCAACGTCCTGACTTTC. Its translation is CASSRQGTGANVLTF.

V and J are TRBV19 and TRBJ1-2, with D maybe TRBD1 (6 bases). The V and J ends lost 1 base and 6 bases respectively, with 12 bases between them. Germline CDR1 is LNHDA and CDR2 is SQIVND (reference sequence). This CDR3 is 14 amino acids long. The chain's CDR3 is CASSIGIQGHGYTF. CDR3 DNA: TGTGCCAGTAGTATAGGAATACAGGGCCATGGCTACACCTTC.

This chain links TRBV7-9 with TRBJ1-4; 7 bases match TRBD1. CDR3 length: 14 residues. Germline-derived CDR1 and CDR2 are SEHNR and FQNEAQ (reference sequence). The ends lost 3 bases at V and 5 bases at J; junction bases unmatched: 3. The DNA of the CDR3 is TGTGCCAGCAGCTTGGGGACAGCCAATGAAAAACTGTTTTTT. This sequence encodes CASSLGTANEKLFF. Filled out from reference TRBV7-9 and TRBJ1-4, the complete variable domain reads DTGVSQNPRHKITKRGQNVTFRCDPISEHNRLYWYRQTLGQGPEFLTYFQNEAQLEKSRLLSDRFSAERPKGSFSTLEIQRTEQGDSAMYLCASSLGTANEKLFFGSGTQLSVL.

This rearrangement joins TRBV5-6 to TRBJ1-5; no firm D call. CDR3 size: 14 residues. Trimming pared 0 bases from V and 4 bases from J, leaving 8 bases between. Germline CDR1 and CDR2: SGHDT and YYEEEE. The CDR3 sequence is CASSLAGLNQPQHF. In nucleotides, the CDR3 is TGTGCCAGCAGCTTGGCCGGGTTAAATCAGCCCCAGCATTTT.

A single count supports this clone. This rearrangement joins TRBV30 to TRBJ1-1; unclear D gene. The CDR3 covers 12 residues. V lost 2 bases and J 6 bases, leaving 10 bases between the germline ends. Germline V lookup: CDR1 GTSNPN, CDR2 SVGIG (reference sequence). As DNA, the CDR3 is TGTGCCTGGAGTAAGGTCAACTCTGAAGCTTTCTTT. Translating it yields CAWSKVNSEAFF. The full variable domain, in which reference TRBV30 and TRBJ1-1 provide the parts outside the CDR3, is SQTIHQWPATLVQPVGSPLSLECTVEGTSNPNLYWYRQAAGRGLQLLFYSVGIGQISSEVPQNLSASRPQDRQFILSSKKLLLSDSGFYLCAWSKVNSEAFFGQGTRLTVV.

Details on this clone: The same CDR3 can be traced to other DNA sequences in this sample. The CDR3 sequence: CASSSLRDSGYGYTF. The CDR3 bases are TGTGCCAGCAGCTCCTTAAGGGACAGCGGCTATGGCTACACCTTC. V usage is TRBV11-2 and J usage is TRBJ1-2, with TRBD1 identical over 7 bases. There are 15 residues in the CDR3. Losses at the gene ends were 4 bases for V and 4 bases for J; bases not matched to a gene: 9. Per germline, CDR1 SGHAT and CDR2 FQNNGV.